The T cell receptor beta chain under discussion was sequenced for a study of blood T cell repertoires in COVID-19. Germline CDR1 is LGHNT and CDR2 is FRNRAP. The CDR3 runs to 14 residues. Trimming stripped 5 bases from V and 12 bases from J, with 22 bases between. Repertoires were generated with immunoSEQ multiplex PCR, while TCRdb's copy carries only in-frame clones and drops some. This sample has 84,000 or so clones, with around 85% found just once. This clone was detected once. This receptor was obtained from a woman in her 70s with active or convalescent COVID-19. The chain joins TRBV12-5 to TRBJ1-1, with a possible D match to TRBD1 (5 bases). The material sequenced was peripheral blood. CDR3 loop: CASGADRGGGVPFF. The CDR3 DNA reads as TGTGCTAGTGGTGCAGACCGGGGGGGAGGAGTCCCTTTCTTT.